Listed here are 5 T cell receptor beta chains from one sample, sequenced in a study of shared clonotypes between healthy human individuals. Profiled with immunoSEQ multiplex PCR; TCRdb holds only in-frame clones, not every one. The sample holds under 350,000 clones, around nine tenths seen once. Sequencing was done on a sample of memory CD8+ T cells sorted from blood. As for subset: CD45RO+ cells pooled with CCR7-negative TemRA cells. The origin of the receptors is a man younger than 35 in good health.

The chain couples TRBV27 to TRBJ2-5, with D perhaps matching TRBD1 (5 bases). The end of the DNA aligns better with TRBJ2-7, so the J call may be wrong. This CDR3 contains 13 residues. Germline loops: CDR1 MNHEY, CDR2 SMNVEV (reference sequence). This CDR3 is CASSVQGLYEQYF. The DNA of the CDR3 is TGTGCCAGCAGCGTTCAGGGATTGTACGAGCAGTACTTC.

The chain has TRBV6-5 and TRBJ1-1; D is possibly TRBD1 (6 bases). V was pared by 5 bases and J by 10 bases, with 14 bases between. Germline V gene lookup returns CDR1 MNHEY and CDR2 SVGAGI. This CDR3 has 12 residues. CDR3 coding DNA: TGTGCCAGCAGTAATGGACAGACGGGAGCTTTCTTT. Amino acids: CASSNGQTGAFF.

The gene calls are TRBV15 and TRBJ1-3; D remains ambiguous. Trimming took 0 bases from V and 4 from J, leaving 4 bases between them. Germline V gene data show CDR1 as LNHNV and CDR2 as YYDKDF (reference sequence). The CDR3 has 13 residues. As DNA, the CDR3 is TGTGCCACCAGCAGAGATCGGGGAAACACCATATATTTT. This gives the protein CATSRDRGNTIYF.

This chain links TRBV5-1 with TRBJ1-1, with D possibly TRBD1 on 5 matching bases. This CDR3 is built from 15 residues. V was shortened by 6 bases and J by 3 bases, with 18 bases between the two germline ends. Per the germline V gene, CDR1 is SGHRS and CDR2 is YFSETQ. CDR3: CASKFVEGGDTEAFF. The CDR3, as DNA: TGCGCCAGCAAATTTGTCGAGGGAGGGGACACTGAAGCTTTCTTT.

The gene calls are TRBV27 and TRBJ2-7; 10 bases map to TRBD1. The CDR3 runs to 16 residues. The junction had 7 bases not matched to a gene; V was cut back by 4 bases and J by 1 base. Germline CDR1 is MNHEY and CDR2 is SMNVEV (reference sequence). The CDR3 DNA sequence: TGTGCCAGCAGTTCCACCGGGACAGGGGTATCCTACGAGCAGTACTTC. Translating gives CASSSTGTGVSYEQYF.